This T cell receptor beta chain appears in the sequencing data of a study of T-cell reconstitution after alpha-beta-depleted transplantation in children. Unique molecular identifiers tagged the TCRbeta library. One entry per CDR3 protein results from TCRdb running MiXCR on the PCR reads. Altogether 200,000 to 250,000 distinct CDR3 sequences are present, approximately 9.5% being singletons, with the ten largest covering 6.2%. Germline V gene lookup returns CDR1 GTSNPN and CDR2 SVGIG (reference sequence). The CDR3 is made up of 12 amino acids. As for this clonotype: Germline and junction disagree at one end, which may indicate a read error.

The origin of this receptor is a human donor who donated a stem cell graft to a child with acute lymphoblastic leukemia. The sequenced sample was PBMCs from the stem cell graft donor, obtained from the stem cell graft. V gene TRBV30 combines with J gene TRBJ1-1, with 8 nucleotides matching TRBD1. The DNA for the CDR3 is TGTGCCTGGAGGGGGCAGGGGGCATTCGAGTCGTTT. Translating it yields CAWRGQGAFESF. Combining the CDR3 with reference TRBV30 and TRBJ1-1 gives the whole variable domain SQTIHQWPATLVQPVGSPLSLECTVEGTSNPNLYWYRQAAGRGLQLLFYSVGIGQISSEVPQNLSASRPQDRQFILSSKKLLLSDSGFYLCAWRGQGAFESFGQGTRLTVV.